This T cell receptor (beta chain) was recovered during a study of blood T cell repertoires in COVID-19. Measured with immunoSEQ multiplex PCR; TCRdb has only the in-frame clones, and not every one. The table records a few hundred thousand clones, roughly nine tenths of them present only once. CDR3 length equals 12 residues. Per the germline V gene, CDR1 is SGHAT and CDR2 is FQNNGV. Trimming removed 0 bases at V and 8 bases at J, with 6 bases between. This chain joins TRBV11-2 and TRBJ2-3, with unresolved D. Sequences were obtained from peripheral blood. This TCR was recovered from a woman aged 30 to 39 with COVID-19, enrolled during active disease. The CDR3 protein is CASSLDRITQYF. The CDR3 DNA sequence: TGTGCCAGCAGCTTAGATCGTATTACGCAGTATTTT.